Listed below are T cell receptor beta chains from one sample, sequenced in a study of CD8+ T cells in alopecia areata. Produced via immunoSEQ multiplex PCR; TCRdb's table is partial and in-frame only. The sample holds about 250,000 clones, 65% to 70% seen once. The source was CD4+ T cells sorted from blood, collected at week 0. The receptors shown here come from a human donor with alopecia areata. Each CDR3 is given with its conserved first and last residue. The order of the fields is CDR3 protein, CDR3 DNA, V gene, J gene, clone size, D gene. A D gene is named only where the DNA matches it firmly. Clone size is given for some rows only: seen once, a few or many times, or a class if the clone is expanded.

CASSAGETQYF	TGTGCTAGCAGCGCTGGGGAGACCCAGTACTTC	TRBV7-7	TRBJ2-5	once	-
CASSSTGSRHTF	TGTGCCAGCAGTTCTACAGGGTCTCGGCACACCTTC	TRBV6-5	TRBJ1-2	-	-
CAWTGTGSYEQYF	TGTGCCTGGACCGGGACAGGGTCTTACGAGCAGTACTTC	TRBV30	TRBJ2-7	-	TRBD1
CSAGSLDEQYF	TGCAGTGCTGGTAGTCTGGACGAGCAGTACTTC	TRBV20-1	TRBJ2-7	-	-
CASSVFRGQTGELFF	TGTGCCAGCAGTGTCTTCAGGGGGCAGACCGGGGAGCTGTTTTTT	TRBV25-1	TRBJ2-2	few	TRBD1
CSVERQGGTEAFF	TGCAGCGTTGAACGCCAGGGTGGCACTGAAGCTTTCTTT	TRBV29-1	TRBJ1-1	-	-
CASSFDQTGRNGYTF	TGCGCCAGCAGCTTTGACCAGACAGGGAGGAATGGCTACACCTTC	TRBV5-1	TRBJ1-2	-	TRBD1
CASRPRLGRGETQYF	TGTGCCAGCAGACCCAGGTTGGGGAGGGGAGAGACCCAGTACTTC	TRBV7-8	TRBJ2-5	-	TRBD2
CASTSSLAGNEQFF	TGTGCCAGCACCTCATCACTAGCAGGCAATGAGCAGTTCTTC	TRBV5-4	TRBJ2-1	-	-
CASSSPSHF	TGCGCCAGCAGCTCACCGTCCCATTTT	TRBV23-1	TRBJ1-5	few	-
CASSPGTGGVTDTQYF	TGTGCCAGCAGCCCCGGGACAGGGGGCGTTACAGATACGCAGTATTTT	TRBV11-2	TRBJ2-3	-	TRBD1
CASSSISGANVLTF	TGTGCCAGCAGCTCCATCTCTGGGGCCAACGTCCTGACTTTC	TRBV7-9	TRBJ2-6	-	-
CASSVGPGYNSPLHF	TGTGCCAGCAGCGTCGGGCCAGGGTATAATTCACCCCTCCACTTT	TRBV9	TRBJ1-6	once	-
CASTQTQGVYGYTF	TGTGCCAGCACCCAGACACAGGGGGTCTATGGCTACACCTTC	TRBV6-5	TRBJ1-2	-	TRBD1
CASNWDRDSYEQYF	TGTGCCAGCAATTGGGACAGGGATTCCTACGAGCAGTACTTC	TRBV2	TRBJ2-7	-	TRBD1
CASSQIQGRARETQYF	TGTGCCAGCAGCCAAATCCAGGGACGGGCCAGGGAGACCCAGTACTTC	TRBV14	TRBJ2-5	-	-
CASSEPGDSPLHF	TGTGCCAGCAGTGAACCGGGGGATTCACCCCTCCACTTT	TRBV25-1	TRBJ1-6	-	-
CSVAYRTPIYNEQFF	TGCAGCGTCGCATACCGGACACCGATTTACAATGAGCAGTTCTTC	TRBV29-1	TRBJ2-1	few	-
CASSPQFQETQYF	TGTGCCAGCTCCCCACAGTTCCAAGAGACCCAGTACTTC	TRBV18	TRBJ2-5	-	-
CAWSSTAGGNQPQHF	TGTGCCTGGAGTTCAACGGCAGGGGGTAATCAGCCCCAGCATTTT	TRBV30	TRBJ1-5	-	TRBD1
CASSVEWSTEAFF	TGTGCCAGCAGCGTAGAGTGGAGCACTGAAGCTTTCTTT	TRBV9	TRBJ1-1	-	-
CASRSRAGGDYGYTF	TGTGCCAGCAGGTCACGGGCGGGCGGTGACTATGGCTACACCTTC	TRBV6-5	TRBJ1-2	-	-
CASSRGGLWGNEQFF	TGCGCCAGCAGCCGCGGCGGGCTTTGGGGCAATGAGCAGTTCTTC	TRBV5-1	TRBJ2-1	-	-
CASSTTGTTGNTIYF	TGTGCCAGCAGTACAACCGGGACTACGGGAAACACCATATATTTT	TRBV6-5	TRBJ1-3	-	-
CASSGGTLGRNEQFF	TGTGCCAGCAGCGGGGGGACTCTGGGACGGAATGAGCAGTTCTTC	TRBV9	TRBJ2-1	few	-
CASSFWGSNQPQHF	TGTGCCAGCAGTTTCTGGGGTAGCAATCAGCCCCAGCATTTT	TRBV27	TRBJ1-5	few	-
CASSTEGWNEQFF	TGTGCCAGCAGCACAGAGGGGTGGAATGAGCAGTTCTTC	TRBV9	TRBJ2-1	-	-
CSVTGTGSGIQYF	TGCAGCGTGACCGGGACAGGGTCGGGCATTCAGTACTTC	TRBV29-1	TRBJ2-4	-	TRBD1
CSAQAPGEKLFF	TGCAGCGCCCAGGCGCCGGGGGAAAAACTGTTTTTT	TRBV29-1	TRBJ1-4	-	-
CAISDNIPNTEAFF	TGTGCCATCAGTGACAACATACCGAACACTGAAGCTTTCTTT	TRBV10-3	TRBJ1-1	-	-
CASSYDWLSYEQYF	TGTGCCAGCAGTTACGACTGGTTGTCCTACGAGCAGTACTTC	TRBV7-9	TRBJ2-7	few	-
CSVAGQSGPYEQYF	TGCAGCGTTGCCGGACAGTCCGGGCCCTACGAGCAGTACTTC	TRBV29-1	TRBJ2-7	-	-
CASTLYLGGGYTF	TGTGCCAGCACCTTATACCTGGGGGGCGGCTACACCTTC	TRBV5-6	TRBJ1-2	-	-
CASSATDDYEQYF	TGTGCCAGCAGTGCGACTGACGACTACGAGCAGTACTTC	TRBV28	TRBJ2-7	-	-
CASSGTGVEAFF	TGTGCCAGCAGCGGGACAGGGGTGGAAGCTTTCTTT	TRBV14	TRBJ1-1	once	TRBD1
CASSARQALNSPLHF	TGTGCCAGCAGCGCCCGACAGGCTCTCAATTCACCCCTCCACTTT	TRBV7-9	TRBJ1-6	-	-
CASSSSGGGTDTQYF	TGTGCCAGCAGCAGTAGCGGGGGGGGCACAGATACGCAGTATTTT	TRBV6-5	TRBJ2-3	-	TRBD2
CASSLMAQGAGETQYF	TGTGCCAGCAGCCTTATGGCCCAGGGGGCTGGAGAGACCCAGTACTTC	TRBV7-6	TRBJ2-5	few	TRBD1
CSVEDPGGPDTQYF	TGCAGCGTTGAAGATCCCGGAGGGCCAGATACGCAGTATTTT	TRBV29-1	TRBJ2-3	few	-
CASSPEGLASETQYF	TGTGCCAGCTCACCAGAGGGACTAGCTTCTGAGACCCAGTACTTC	TRBV18	TRBJ2-5	once	TRBD2
CASSLGHNTGELFF	TGTGCCAGCAGCTTGGGACACAACACCGGGGAGCTGTTTTTT	TRBV7-9	TRBJ2-2	-	-
CASSLEAGTDTQYF	TGTGCCAGCAGCTTAGAGGCGGGCACAGATACGCAGTATTTT	TRBV11-3	TRBJ2-3	-	-
CAWSGAWGYTF	TGTGCCTGGAGTGGGGCCTGGGGCTACACCTTC	TRBV30	TRBJ1-2	-	-
CSVDRVEQFF	TGCAGCGTCGACAGGGTTGAGCAGTTCTTC	TRBV29-1	TRBJ2-1	-	TRBD1
CASSGQANTEAFF	TGTGCCAGCAGTGGACAGGCGAACACTGAAGCTTTCTTT	TRBV2	TRBJ1-1	-	-
CASSGPGHSTDTQYF	TGTGCCAGCAGTGGACCGGGACACTCCACAGATACGCAGTATTTT	TRBV6-1	TRBJ2-3	-	-
CASSLDGTAGNTIYF	TGTGCCAGCAGCTTAGATGGAACCGCTGGAAACACCATATATTTT	TRBV7-9	TRBJ1-3	-	-
CAISDRATQQETQYF	TGTGCCATCAGTGACAGGGCGACTCAACAAGAGACCCAGTACTTC	TRBV10-3	TRBJ2-5	-	-
CASSKPGQGVNEQFF	TGTGCCAGCAGCAAACCGGGACAGGGGGTCAATGAGCAGTTCTTC	TRBV27	TRBJ2-1	-	TRBD1
CAISDSVKSSGANVLTF	TGTGCCATCTCCGACTCAGTCAAGAGCTCTGGGGCCAACGTCCTGACTTTC	TRBV10-3	TRBJ2-6	-	-
CAWSTGHSSYTF	TGTGCCTGGAGCACAGGGCATTCCAGCTACACCTTC	TRBV30	TRBJ1-2	once	-
CSVLVNTEAFF	TGCAGCGTTTTGGTGAACACTGAAGCTTTCTTT	TRBV29-1	TRBJ1-1	-	-
CSVGAGPETQYF	TGCAGCGTTGGTGCAGGGCCAGAGACCCAGTACTTC	TRBV29-1	TRBJ2-5	-	-
CASSLNTGELFF	TGCGCCAGCAGCTTAAATACCGGGGAGCTGTTTTTT	TRBV5-1	TRBJ2-2	-	-
CASSPGGPYAGELFF	TGTGCCAGCAGTCCGGGGGGCCCCTATGCCGGGGAGCTGTTTTTT	TRBV2	TRBJ2-2	-	-
CASRIDGEQFF	TGTGCCAGCAGGATCGATGGTGAGCAGTTCTTC	TRBV25-1	TRBJ2-1	-	-
CSVEPGGYGYTF	TGCAGCGTTGAACCCGGGGGATATGGCTACACCTTC	TRBV29-1	TRBJ1-2	few	-
CASSPRLRAYEQYF	TGTGCCAGCAGCCCCCGTTTGAGGGCGTACGAGCAGTACTTC	TRBV7-8	TRBJ2-7	-	-
CASSYGQGSYNEQFF	TGCGCCAGCAGCTACGGACAGGGCTCCTACAATGAGCAGTTCTTC	TRBV5-1	TRBJ2-1	few	TRBD1
CASSEQSSYNSPLHF	TGTGCCAGCAGTGAACAGAGCTCCTATAATTCACCCCTCCACTTT	TRBV6-1	TRBJ1-6	-	-